This TCR beta chain was recovered during a study of T cell responses to AZD1222 COVID-19 vaccine. CDR3 size: 14 residues. Between the trimmed V and J ends, which lost 0 bases and 1 base, there was a span of 7 bases. Germline V gene sequence: CDR1 SGHRS, CDR2 YFSETQ. A note on this clone: Its antigen is undetermined.

Study-level results: Spike-specific TCR breadth and depth grew following two AZD1222 doses. In the spike-specific TCR repertoire, nearly half reportedly target unmutated variant regions. White British people made up most donors, females outnumbered males, and clonal diversity was possibly underestimated. The study found vaccine-associated CD4 TCRs spanning spike, dominant at 160-218 and 743-854.

Produced via immunoSEQ multiplex PCR; TCRdb's table is partial and in-frame only. This sample carries some 100,000 clones, approximately 86% of them seen once, and the ten largest clones take 17%. The sample here was peripheral blood, taken 28 days after the second AZD1222 dose. The receptor's source is an adult who received the AZD1222 COVID-19 vaccine. The chain carries TRBV5-1 and TRBJ1-2, with D hard to call. The CDR3 protein is CASSLDPDNYGYTF. The CDR3 DNA reads as TGCGCCAGCAGCTTGGATCCGGATAACTATGGCTACACCTTC.